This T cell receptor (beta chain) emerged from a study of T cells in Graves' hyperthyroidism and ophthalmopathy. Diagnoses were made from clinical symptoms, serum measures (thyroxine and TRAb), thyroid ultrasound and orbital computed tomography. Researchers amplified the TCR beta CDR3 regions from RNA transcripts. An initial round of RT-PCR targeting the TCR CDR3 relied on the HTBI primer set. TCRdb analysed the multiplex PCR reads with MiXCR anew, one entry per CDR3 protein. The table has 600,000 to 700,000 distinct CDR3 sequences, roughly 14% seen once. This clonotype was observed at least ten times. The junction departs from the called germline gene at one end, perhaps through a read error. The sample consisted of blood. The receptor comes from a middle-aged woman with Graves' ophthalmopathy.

The CDR3 loop reads CASSEGGGIMNAEAFF. As DNA, the CDR3 is TGTGCCAGCAGTGAAGGCGGGGGAATTATGAACGCTGAAGCTTTCTTT. The chain joins TRBV6-1 to TRBJ1-1; D is possibly TRBD1 (5 bases). The CDR3 is 16 amino acids. The germline V gene encodes CDR1 MNHNS and CDR2 SASEGT.